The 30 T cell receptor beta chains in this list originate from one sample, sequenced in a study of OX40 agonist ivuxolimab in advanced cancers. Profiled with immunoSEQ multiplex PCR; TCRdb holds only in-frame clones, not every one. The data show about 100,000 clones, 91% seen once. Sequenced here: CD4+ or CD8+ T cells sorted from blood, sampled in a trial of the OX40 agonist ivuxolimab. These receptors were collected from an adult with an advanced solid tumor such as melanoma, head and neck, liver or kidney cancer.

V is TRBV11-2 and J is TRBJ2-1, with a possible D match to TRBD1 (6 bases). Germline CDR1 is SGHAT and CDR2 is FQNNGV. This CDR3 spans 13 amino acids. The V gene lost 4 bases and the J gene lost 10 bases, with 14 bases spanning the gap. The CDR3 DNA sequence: TGTGCCAGCAGCTACATCTCGACAGGAGAGCAGTTCTTC. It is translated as CASSYISTGEQFF.

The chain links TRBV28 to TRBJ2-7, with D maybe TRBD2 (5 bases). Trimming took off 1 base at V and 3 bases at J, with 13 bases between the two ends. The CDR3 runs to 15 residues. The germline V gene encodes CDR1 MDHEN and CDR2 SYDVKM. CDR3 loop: CASSLSGLSNYEQYF. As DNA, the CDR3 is TGTGCCAGCAGTTTATCAGGACTTAGTAACTACGAGCAGTACTTC.

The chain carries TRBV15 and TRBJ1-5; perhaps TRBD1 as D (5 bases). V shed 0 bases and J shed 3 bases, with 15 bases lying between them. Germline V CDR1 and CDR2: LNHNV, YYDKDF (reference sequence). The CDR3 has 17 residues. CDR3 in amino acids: CATSREGGFGANQPQHF. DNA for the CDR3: TGTGCCACCAGCAGAGAAGGAGGTTTTGGGGCCAATCAGCCCCAGCATTTT.

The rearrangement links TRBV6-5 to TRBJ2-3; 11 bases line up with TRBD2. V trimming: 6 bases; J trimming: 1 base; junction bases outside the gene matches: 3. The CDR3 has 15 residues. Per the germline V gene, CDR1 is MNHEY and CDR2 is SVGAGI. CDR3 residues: CASRSLAGGTDTQYF. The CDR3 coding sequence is TGTGCCAGCAGATCACTAGCGGGGGGCACAGATACGCAGTATTTT.

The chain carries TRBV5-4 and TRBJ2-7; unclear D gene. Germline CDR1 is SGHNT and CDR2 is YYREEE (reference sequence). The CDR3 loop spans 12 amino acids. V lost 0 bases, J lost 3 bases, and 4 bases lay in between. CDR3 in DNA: TGTGCCAGCAGCTTGGACCTCTACGAGCAGTACTTC. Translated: CASSLDLYEQYF.

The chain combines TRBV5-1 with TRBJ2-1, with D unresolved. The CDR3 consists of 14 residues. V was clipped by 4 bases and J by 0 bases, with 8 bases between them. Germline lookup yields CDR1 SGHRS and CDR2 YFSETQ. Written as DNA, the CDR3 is TGCGCCAGCAGCCCGCCGGGCTCCTACAATGAGCAGTTCTTC. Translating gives CASSPPGSYNEQFF.

DNA for the CDR3: TGTGCCAGCAGCACTTCCGATCGAGCTGAAGCTTTCTTT. It codes for CASSTSDRAEAFF. The chain carries TRBV5-6 and TRBJ1-1; D call uncertain. Germline V gene sequence: CDR1 SGHDT, CDR2 YYEEEE. There are 13 residues in the CDR3. Trimming cost V 4 bases and J 6 bases, with 13 bases left between them.

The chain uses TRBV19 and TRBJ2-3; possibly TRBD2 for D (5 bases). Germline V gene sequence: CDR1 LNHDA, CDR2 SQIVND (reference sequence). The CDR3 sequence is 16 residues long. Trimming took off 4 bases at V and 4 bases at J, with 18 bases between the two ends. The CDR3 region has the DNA TGTGCCAGTAGTACTATTAGTGGGAGAAGTTCAGATACGCAGTATTTT. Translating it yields CASSTISGRSSDTQYF.

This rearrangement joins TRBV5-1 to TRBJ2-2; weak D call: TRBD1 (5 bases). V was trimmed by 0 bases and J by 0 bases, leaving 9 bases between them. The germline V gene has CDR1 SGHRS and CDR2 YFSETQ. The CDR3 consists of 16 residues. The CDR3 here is CASSLVTGSNTGELFF. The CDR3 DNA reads TGCGCCAGCAGCTTGGTCACAGGTTCGAACACCGGGGAGCTGTTTTTT.

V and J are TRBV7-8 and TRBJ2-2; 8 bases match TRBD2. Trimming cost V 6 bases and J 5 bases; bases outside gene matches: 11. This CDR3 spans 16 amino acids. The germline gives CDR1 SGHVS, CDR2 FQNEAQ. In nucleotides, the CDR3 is TGTGCCAGCAGTTACCCGGGACTAGGGAGGACCGGGGAGCTGTTTTTT. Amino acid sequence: CASSYPGLGRTGELFF.

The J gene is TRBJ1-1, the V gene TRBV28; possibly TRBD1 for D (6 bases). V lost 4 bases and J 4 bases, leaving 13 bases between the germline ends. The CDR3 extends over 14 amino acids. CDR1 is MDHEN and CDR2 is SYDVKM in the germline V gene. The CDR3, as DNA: TGTGCCAGCAGTTCCGGGAGGGGGGTCACTGAAGCTTTCTTT. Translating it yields CASSSGRGVTEAFF. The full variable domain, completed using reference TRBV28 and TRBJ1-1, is DVKVTQSSRYLVKRTGEKVFLECVQDMDHENMFWYRQDPGLGLRLIYFSYDVKMKEKGDIPEGYSVSREKKERFSLILESASTNQTSMYLCASSSGRGVTEAFFGQGTRLTVV.

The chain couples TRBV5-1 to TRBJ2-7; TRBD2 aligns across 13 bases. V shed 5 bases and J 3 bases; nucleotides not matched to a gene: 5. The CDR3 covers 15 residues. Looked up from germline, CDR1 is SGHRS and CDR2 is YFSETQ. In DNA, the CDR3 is TGCGCCAGCAGGCCGGGGACTAGCGGGAACTACGAGCAGTACTTC. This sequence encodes CASRPGTSGNYEQYF.

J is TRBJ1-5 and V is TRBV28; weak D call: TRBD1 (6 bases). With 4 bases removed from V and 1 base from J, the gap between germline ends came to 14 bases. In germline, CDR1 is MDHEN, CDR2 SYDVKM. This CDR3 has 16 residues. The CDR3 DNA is TGTGCCAGCAGTTCCCCTCGGGGGCCGAGCAATCAGCCCCAGCATTTT. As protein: CASSSPRGPSNQPQHF.

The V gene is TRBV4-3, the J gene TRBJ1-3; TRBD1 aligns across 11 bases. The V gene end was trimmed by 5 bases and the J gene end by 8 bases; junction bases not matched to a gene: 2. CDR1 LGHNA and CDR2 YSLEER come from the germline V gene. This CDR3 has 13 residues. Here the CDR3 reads CASSGTGGYTIYF. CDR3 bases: TGCGCCAGCAGCGGGACAGGGGGTTACACCATATATTTT.

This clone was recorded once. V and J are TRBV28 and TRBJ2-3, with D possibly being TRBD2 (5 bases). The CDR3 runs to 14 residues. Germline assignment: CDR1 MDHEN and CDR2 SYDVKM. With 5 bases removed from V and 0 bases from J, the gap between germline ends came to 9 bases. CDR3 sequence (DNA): TGTGCCAGCAGTGTAGACTACAGCACAGATACGCAGTATTTT. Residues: CASSVDYSTDTQYF.

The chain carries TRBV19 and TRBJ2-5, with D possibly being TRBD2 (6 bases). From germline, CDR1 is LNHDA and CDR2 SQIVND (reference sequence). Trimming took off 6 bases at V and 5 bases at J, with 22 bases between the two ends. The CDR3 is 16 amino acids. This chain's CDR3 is CASSQYWGETRETQYF. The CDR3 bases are TGTGCCAGTAGCCAGTATTGGGGGGAGACTCGGGAGACCCAGTACTTC.

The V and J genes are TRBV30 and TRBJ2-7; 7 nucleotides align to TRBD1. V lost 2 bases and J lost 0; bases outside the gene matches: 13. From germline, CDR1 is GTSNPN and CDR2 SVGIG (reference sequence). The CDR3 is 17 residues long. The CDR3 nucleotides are TGTGCCTGGAGTCGGGGTAGGGACAGCACCTTCTCCTACGAGCAGTACTTC. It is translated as CAWSRGRDSTFSYEQYF.

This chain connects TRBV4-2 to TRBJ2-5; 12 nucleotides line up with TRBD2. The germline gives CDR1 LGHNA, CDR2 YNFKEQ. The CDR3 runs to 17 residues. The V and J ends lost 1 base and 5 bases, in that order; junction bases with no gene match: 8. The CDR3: CASSQAELAGGLETQYF. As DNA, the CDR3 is TGTGCCAGCAGCCAAGCCGAACTAGCGGGAGGCTTGGAGACCCAGTACTTC.

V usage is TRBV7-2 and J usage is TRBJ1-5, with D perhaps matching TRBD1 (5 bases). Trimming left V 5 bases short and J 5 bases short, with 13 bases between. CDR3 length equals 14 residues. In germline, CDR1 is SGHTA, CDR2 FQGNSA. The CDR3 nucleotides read TGTGCCAGCAGCGGATTTTCGGGGGATCAGCCCCAGCATTTT. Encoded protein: CASSGFSGDQPQHF.

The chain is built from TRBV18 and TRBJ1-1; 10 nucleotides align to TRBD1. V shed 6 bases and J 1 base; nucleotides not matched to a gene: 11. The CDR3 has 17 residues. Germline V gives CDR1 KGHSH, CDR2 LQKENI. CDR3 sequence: CASSFTGTGVANTEAFF. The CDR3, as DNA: TGTGCCAGCTCCTTCACCGGGACAGGGGTGGCGAACACTGAAGCTTTCTTT.

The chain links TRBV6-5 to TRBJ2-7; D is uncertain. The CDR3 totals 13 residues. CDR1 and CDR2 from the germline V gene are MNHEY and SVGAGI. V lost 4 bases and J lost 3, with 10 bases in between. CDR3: CASSSPLGYEQYF. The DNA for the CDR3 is TGTGCCAGCAGTTCCCCGCTGGGCTACGAGCAGTACTTC.

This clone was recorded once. The CDR3: CASSLEGGAPGTQYF. CDR3 in DNA: TGTGCCAGCAGCTTGGAAGGAGGGGCCCCGGGGACGCAGTATTTT. This chain connects TRBV5-6 to TRBJ2-3; weak D call: TRBD2 (6 bases). From germline, CDR1 is SGHDT and CDR2 YYEEEE. V lost 0 bases and J lost 9, with 17 bases in between. The CDR3 length is 15 residues.

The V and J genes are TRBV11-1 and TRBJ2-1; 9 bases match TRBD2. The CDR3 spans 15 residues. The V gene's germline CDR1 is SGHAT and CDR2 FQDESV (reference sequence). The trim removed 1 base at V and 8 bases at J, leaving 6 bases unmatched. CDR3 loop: CASSLGSGRNYEQFF. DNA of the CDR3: TGTGCCAGCAGCTTAGGGAGCGGGAGGAATTATGAGCAGTTCTTC.

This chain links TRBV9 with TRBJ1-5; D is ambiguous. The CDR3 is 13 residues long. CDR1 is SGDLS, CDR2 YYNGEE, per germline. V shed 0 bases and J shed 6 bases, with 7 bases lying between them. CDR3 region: CASSVGVTQPQHF. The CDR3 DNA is TGTGCCAGCAGCGTAGGTGTGACTCAGCCCCAGCATTTT.

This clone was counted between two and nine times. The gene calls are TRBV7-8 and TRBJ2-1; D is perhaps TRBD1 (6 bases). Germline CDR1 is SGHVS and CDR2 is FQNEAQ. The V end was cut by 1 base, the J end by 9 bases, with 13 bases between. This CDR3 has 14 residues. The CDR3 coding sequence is TGTGCCAGCAGCTTAGAGATACAGGGTACTGAGCAGTTCTTC. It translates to CASSLEIQGTEQFF.

The CDR3 nucleotides read TGCGCCAGCAGCCAAGAATCTAGCGGCCGCCGTGGTGAGCAGTTCTTC. Translating it yields CASSQESSGRRGEQFF. The rearrangement links TRBV4-3 to TRBJ2-1; 7 bases match TRBD2. The CDR3 is made up of 16 amino acids. The V segment lost 0 bases and the J segment 9 bases; nucleotides outside the gene matches: 11. Germline CDR1 and CDR2: LGHNA and YSLEER.

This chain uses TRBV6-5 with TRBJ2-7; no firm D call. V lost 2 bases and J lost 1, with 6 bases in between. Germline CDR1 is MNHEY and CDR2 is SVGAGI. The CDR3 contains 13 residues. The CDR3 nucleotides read TGTGCCAGCAGTTACCAACAGTCCTACGAGCAGTACTTC. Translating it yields CASSYQQSYEQYF.

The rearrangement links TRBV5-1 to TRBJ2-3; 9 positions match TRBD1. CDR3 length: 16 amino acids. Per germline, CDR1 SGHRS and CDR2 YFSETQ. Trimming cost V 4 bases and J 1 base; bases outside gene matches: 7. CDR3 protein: CASSPDHRGRTDTQYF. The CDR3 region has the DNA TGCGCCAGCAGCCCAGACCACAGGGGGCGCACAGATACGCAGTATTTT.

DNA for the CDR3: TGTGCCAGCAGGAGAGGGACAGCAACTAATGAAAAACTGTTTTTT. Translated, it gives CASRRGTATNEKLFF. The chain couples TRBV6-1 to TRBJ1-4; 7 bases line up with TRBD1. The CDR3 covers 15 residues. V was pared by 6 bases and J by 0 bases, with 4 bases of the junction left unmatched. Germline CDR1 and CDR2: MNHNS and SASEGT.

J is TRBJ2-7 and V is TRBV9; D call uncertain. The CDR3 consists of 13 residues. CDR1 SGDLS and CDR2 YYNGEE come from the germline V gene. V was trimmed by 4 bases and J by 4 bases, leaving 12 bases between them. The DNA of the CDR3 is TGTGCCAGCAGCCCCCACCGTCCTTACGAGCAGTACTTC. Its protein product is CASSPHRPYEQYF.